The 21 T cell receptor beta chains reported below all come from one sample, sequenced in a study of immune characterization of retroperitoneal liposarcoma. Using its own MiXCR run on the PCR reads, TCRdb lists one record per CDR3 protein. Of under 13,000 distinct CDR3 sequences in the sample, approximately 26% were seen once. The sequenced material came from tumor tissue. Receptors originate from a male donor with retroperitoneal liposarcoma.

This clonotype was found many times. The CDR3 coding sequence is TGTGCCAGCAGTTTGAGGGCGGTGGAGACCCAGTTCTTC. Residues: CASSLRAVETQFF. The chain combines TRBV6-1 with TRBJ2-1; D possibly corresponds to TRBD2 (5 bases). The germline CDR1 and CDR2 sequences are MNHNS and SASEGT. Trimming removed 5 bases from V and 13 bases from J, with 18 bases in between. There are 13 residues in the CDR3.

This clonotype has only a few counts. The V gene is TRBV12-3 or TRBV12-4, the J gene TRBJ1-1, with a weak D call TRBD1 (5 bases). The V end was cut by 10 bases, the J end by 4 bases, with 13 bases between. This CDR3 is 12 amino acids long. The CDR3 loop reads CATNRGGTEAFF. CDR3 nucleotide sequence: TGTGCCACCAACCGCGGGGGCACTGAAGCTTTCTTT.

The rearrangement links TRBV10-1 to TRBJ2-2, with unresolved D. V was cut by 4 bases and J by 1 base, with 7 bases left in between. Germline V gene data show CDR1 as WNHNN and CDR2 as SYGVQD (reference sequence). The CDR3 spans 14 residues. This chain's CDR3 is CASSGYGNTGELFF. CDR3 DNA: TGCGCCAGCAGTGGTTACGGGAACACCGGGGAGCTGTTTTTT.

The rearrangement links TRBV4-1 to TRBJ2-5; D uncertain. The J call is uncertain, as TRBJ2-1 better fits the DNA end. The CDR3 is 13 amino acids. Germline values: CDR1 MGHRA, CDR2 YSYEKL. CDR3 region: CASSQQKGNEQFF. The CDR3 DNA reads as TGCGCCAGCAGCCAACAGAAAGGGAACGAGCAGTTCTTC.

CDR3 residues: CASSELAGGRQETQYF. CDR3 nucleotides: TGTGCCAGCAGTGAACTAGCGGGGGGGCGGCAAGAGACCCAGTACTTC. The rearrangement joins TRBV6-1 to TRBJ2-4; TRBD2 agrees at 12 bases. The DNA matches TRBJ2-5 better at its end, which makes the J call doubtful. CDR3 length equals 16 residues. Per the germline V gene, CDR1 is MNHNS and CDR2 is SASEGT.

The chain links TRBV7-2 to TRBJ2-3; TRBD1 or TRBD2 may be the D gene (6 bases each). CDR3 length equals 17 residues. Per the germline V gene, CDR1 is SGHTA and CDR2 is FQGNSA. V lost 4 bases, J lost 2 bases, and 19 bases lay in between. CDR3 sequence (DNA): TGTGCCAGCAGCTCGAGGGGGGAGCCCACCCCCACAGATACGCAGTATTTT. This encodes CASSSRGEPTPTDTQYF.

This clonotype was counted ten times or more. V gene TRBV10-2 combines with J gene TRBJ2-1, with a weak D call TRBD2 (6 bases). The J call may be wrong; the DNA end is better matched by TRBJ2-7. The CDR3 runs 14 residues. Germline V gene data show CDR1 as WSHSY and CDR2 as SAAADI. CDR3 nucleotides: TGCGCCAGCACCGAGGACTACCCCTCCTACGAGCAGTACTTC. It encodes CASTEDYPSYEQYF.

This clonotype was detected a few times. CDR3 sequence: CASSLGSGPAGTDTQYF. The CDR3 DNA follows: TGTGCCAGCAGCTTAGGGTCTGGCCCAGCGGGCACAGATACGCAGTATTTT. The J gene is TRBJ2-3, the V gene TRBV11-2; weak D call: TRBD2 (5 bases). Trimming stripped 1 base from V and 1 base from J, with 15 bases between. The CDR3 consists of 17 residues. Germline CDR1 is SGHAT and CDR2 is FQNNGV. Variable domain in full (rest from reference TRBV11-2 and TRBJ2-3): EAGVAQSPRYKIIEKRQSVAFWCNPISGHATLYWYQQILGQGPKLLIQFQNNGVVDDSQLPKDRFSAERLKGVDSTLKIQPAKLEDSAVYLCASSLGSGPAGTDTQYFGPGTRLTVL.

This clonotype was seen a handful of times. The chain carries TRBV6-1 and TRBJ2-4; a weak D match, TRBD1 (8 bases). The CDR3 sequence is 13 residues long. Germline V lookup: CDR1 MNHNS, CDR2 SASEGT. The V and J ends lost 6 bases and 9 bases respectively, with 15 bases between them. The CDR3 DNA is TGTGCCAGCAGCCCAACAGGGGGGGGCATTCAGTACTTC. Protein: CASSPTGGGIQYF.

The table lists this clonotype with many counts. The chain is built from TRBV6-1 and TRBJ2-1; tentative D call: TRBD2 (7 bases). Germline values: CDR1 MNHNS, CDR2 SASEGT. The CDR3 loop spans 14 amino acids. Trimming removed 5 bases at V and 10 bases at J, with 18 bases between. CDR3 loop: CASSYSRGAPEQFF. DNA of the CDR3: TGTGCCAGCAGTTACAGTCGGGGGGCGCCCGAGCAGTTCTTC.

There are a few counts of this clonotype. V gene TRBV6-4 combines with J gene TRBJ2-3; D call uncertain. The CDR3 loop spans 15 amino acids. Germline CDR1 and CDR2: MRHNA and SNTAGT. V was pared by 0 bases and J by 0 bases, with 7 bases between. The CDR3 loop is CASSDSATSTDTQYF. DNA for the CDR3: TGTGCCAGCAGTGACTCGGCGACTAGCACAGATACGCAGTATTTT.

V gene TRBV6-1 combines with J gene TRBJ1-1; no clear D. Germline V CDR1 and CDR2: MNHNS, SASEGT. Trimming took 5 bases from V and 1 from J, leaving 11 bases between them. The CDR3 consists of 14 residues. The CDR3, as DNA: TGTGCCAGCAGTTATTCTCCCAAGAACACTGAAGCTTTCTTT. Encoded protein: CASSYSPKNTEAFF.

The V and J genes are TRBV6-6 and TRBJ2-5; 12 nucleotides line up with TRBD2. The germline V gene has CDR1 MNHNY and CDR2 SVGAGI (reference sequence). The CDR3 is 17 residues long. V shed 0 bases, J shed 4 bases, and the junction held 6 bases outside the gene matches. CDR3 amino acids: CASSYSQRLAGVETQYF. CDR3 coding DNA: TGTGCCAGCAGTTACTCGCAGAGACTAGCGGGAGTAGAGACCCAGTACTTC.

The chain couples TRBV7-2 to TRBJ2-7, with unresolved D. The J call may be incorrect, as the DNA end agrees better with TRBJ2-1. Germline CDR1 reads SGHTA; CDR2 reads FQGNSA. The CDR3 totals 13 residues. The CDR3 region is CASSLGPADEQFF. The CDR3 DNA is TGTGCCAGCAGCTTAGGGCCGGCGGATGAGCAGTTCTTC.

This clonotype was seen at least ten times. Sequence at one end of the junction differs from germline and may be a read error. This chain links TRBV12-3 or TRBV12-4 with TRBJ2-1; perhaps TRBD2 as D (6 bases). The CDR3 runs to 14 residues. The CDR3 is CASSLAARGYEQFF. The CDR3 nucleotides read TGTGCCAGCAGCTTAGCGGCACGGGGCTACGAGCAGTTCTTC.

The chain recombines TRBV11-3 with TRBJ1-2, with D tentatively TRBD1 (6 bases). The CDR3 has 14 residues. V was cut by 1 base and J by 4 bases, with 10 bases left in between. Germline CDR1 SGHNT, CDR2 YENEEA. The CDR3 reads CASSLGDTSYGYTF. CDR3 nucleotide sequence: TGTGCCAGCAGCTTAGGGGACACCTCCTATGGCTACACCTTC.

This clonotype has a handful of counts. This chain connects TRBV7-2 to TRBJ2-5, with 8 nucleotides matching TRBD2. The DNA end favors TRBJ2-7, so the J call may be wrong. Germline loops: CDR1 SGHTA, CDR2 FQGNSA. This CDR3 contains 14 residues. CDR3 amino acids: CASSLSGGPYEQYF. CDR3 in DNA: TGTGCCAGCAGCTTATCGGGAGGGCCGTACGAGCAGTACTTC.

V gene TRBV7-6 combines with J gene TRBJ2-5; D not certain. The V and J ends lost 4 bases and 7 bases respectively, with 13 bases between them. Per germline, CDR1 SGHVS and CDR2 FNYEAQ. The CDR3 has 13 residues. The CDR3 loop is CASSSTGSGTQYF. For the CDR3, the DNA is TGTGCCAGCAGCTCGACTGGTTCGGGGACCCAGTACTTC.

Concerning this clonotype: This may be a read error, as it is one base from a much larger clone. The V gene is TRBV7-2, the J gene TRBJ2-1; weak D call: TRBD2 (5 bases). V was pared by 6 bases and J by 13 bases, with 22 bases between. Germline lookup yields CDR1 SGHTA and CDR2 FQGNSA. This CDR3 region has 14 residues. The CDR3 loop reads CASSYSTGGETQFF. Written as DNA, the CDR3 is TGTGCCAGCAGTTACTCGACGGGTGGGGAGACCCAGTTCTTC.

The rearrangement joins TRBV11-2 to TRBJ2-5; 12 bases agree with TRBD2. The germline V gene has CDR1 SGHAT and CDR2 FQNNGV. Trimming took 5 bases from V and 4 from J; bases not matched to a gene: 8. The CDR3 totals 16 residues. This CDR3 is CASSTLAGGPGETQYF. For the CDR3, the DNA is TGTGCCAGCAGCACCCTAGCGGGAGGGCCGGGAGAGACCCAGTACTTC.

The J gene is TRBJ2-4, the V gene TRBV6-1; TRBD2 matches 7 bases. The J call may be in error: the DNA end matches TRBJ2-7 better. In germline, CDR1 is MNHNS, CDR2 SASEGT. This CDR3 comprises 13 residues. The CDR3 sequence: CASSGGSSYEQYF. In nucleotides, the CDR3 is TGTGCCAGCAGTGGCGGGAGCTCCTACGAGCAGTACTTC.